Following are 9 T cell receptor beta chains from one sample sequenced in a study of blood T cell repertoires in COVID-19. The method was immunoSEQ multiplex PCR; TCRdb's version includes in-frame clones alone and lacks a portion of them. The top ten hold about 2.5% of the sample, which has fewer than 250,000 clones, roughly 89% seen once. Material: PBMCs or T cells enriched from blood (not recorded which). The receptors stem from a woman aged 30 to 39 with acute COVID-19.

This chain uses TRBV19 with TRBJ2-7; maybe TRBD1 (5 bases). The CDR3 has 12 amino acids. Between the trimmed V and J ends, which lost 5 bases and 4 bases, there was a span of 9 bases. Germline-derived CDR1 and CDR2 are LNHDA and SQIVND (reference sequence). The CDR3 region is CASSPQGYEQYF. CDR3 nucleotides: TGTGCCAGTAGTCCTCAGGGATACGAGCAGTACTTC.

The chain links TRBV18 to TRBJ1-4; 9 bases fit TRBD1. CDR3 size: 14 residues. Germline V gives CDR1 KGHSH, CDR2 LQKENI. J lost 4 bases, V lost 4 bases, and 1 base had no gene match. CDR3 amino acids: CASSLGQGNEKLFF. CDR3 DNA: TGTGCCAGCTCACTGGGACAGGGTAATGAAAAACTGTTTTTT.

The chain is built from TRBV2 and TRBJ1-5, with D perhaps TRBD1 (6 bases). The CDR3 extends over 17 amino acids. Germline V gives CDR1 SNHLY, CDR2 FYNNEI. Trimming shortened V by 1 base and J by 0 bases, and 13 bases separated the two germline ends. Here the CDR3 reads CASSEGLQGYSNQPQHF. The CDR3 DNA follows: TGTGCCAGCAGTGAAGGCCTACAGGGTTATAGCAATCAGCCCCAGCATTTT.

This chain joins TRBV27 and TRBJ1-1; D is undetermined. Trimming removed 5 bases from V and 0 bases from J, with 16 bases in between. CDR1 MNHEY and CDR2 SMNVEV come from the germline V gene (reference sequence). There are 16 residues in the CDR3. The CDR3 protein is CASSRLGDGMNTEAFF. The CDR3 nucleotides are TGTGCCAGCAGTCGACTGGGAGACGGCATGAACACTGAAGCTTTCTTT.

The rearrangement links TRBV10-2 to TRBJ2-1; D is uncertain. V was cut by 6 bases and J by 7 bases, with 16 bases left in between. The CDR3 has 14 residues. The germline gives CDR1 WSHSY, CDR2 SAAADI. CDR3 sequence reads: CASSNSLQWNEQFF. The CDR3 bases are TGCGCCAGCAGCAACTCTCTACAGTGGAATGAGCAGTTCTTC.

V gene TRBV27 combines with J gene TRBJ2-1, with a weak D call TRBD2 (6 bases). Between the trimmed V and J ends, which lost 3 bases and 7 bases, there was a span of 10 bases. Germline values: CDR1 MNHEY, CDR2 SMNVEV (reference sequence). The CDR3 sequence is 13 residues long. CDR3 coding DNA: TGTGCCAGCAGTTTTAGGAGGGGAAATGAGCAGTTCTTC. Translated: CASSFRRGNEQFF.

This clone came up once. The chain carries TRBV4-3 and TRBJ2-7, with 11 bases identical to TRBD2. The germline V gene encodes CDR1 LGHNA and CDR2 YSLEER. J gave up 4 bases and V 1 base, and 3 bases lay outside the gene matches. The CDR3 sequence is 15 residues long. CDR3 nucleotide sequence: TGCGCCAGCAGCCAAGGACTAGCGGGGAGTTACGAGCAGTACTTC. Translated, it gives CASSQGLAGSYEQYF.

The rearrangement joins TRBV11-3 to TRBJ2-7; 11 bases agree with TRBD2. Trimming cost V 5 bases and J 6 bases; bases outside gene matches: 3. Germline V gene data show CDR1 as SGHNT and CDR2 as YENEEA. The CDR3 is made up of 13 amino acids. The CDR3 region is CASSQGTSGEQYF. DNA for the CDR3: TGTGCCAGCAGCCAGGGGACTAGCGGCGAGCAGTACTTC. Based on the CDR3 plus reference TRBV11-3 and TRBJ2-7, the full variable domain is EAGVVQSPRYKIIEKKQPVAFWCNPISGHNTLYWYLQNLGQGPELLIRYENEEAVDDSQLPKDRFSAERLKGVDSTLKIQPAELGDSAVYLCASSQGTSGEQYFGPGTRLTVT.

This clone was counted many times. The rearrangement links TRBV12-3 or TRBV12-4 to TRBJ1-2, with a tentative D call TRBD1 (5 bases). The CDR3 sequence is 13 residues long. The ends were cut back, 6 bases at V and 0 bases at J, with 8 bases in the middle. The CDR3 here is CASRQDPNYGYTF. The CDR3 nucleotides are TGTGCCAGCAGACAGGACCCTAACTATGGCTACACCTTC.